The 29 T cell receptor beta chains listed next were all sequenced from one sample in a study of T cell responses to AZD1222 COVID-19 vaccine. Using immunoSEQ multiplex PCR, the repertoire was profiled, and TCRdb retains in-frame clones only, with some absent. The sample shows 90,000 to 120,000 clones, 70% to 90% of them seen only once. The source material was peripheral blood, sampled 28 days after the second AZD1222 dose. These receptors were collected from an adult who received the AZD1222 COVID-19 vaccine.

This clone came up once. The chain recombines TRBV7-9 with TRBJ2-7; no reliable D call. In germline, CDR1 is SEHNR, CDR2 FQNEAQ (reference sequence). The CDR3 covers 12 residues. Trimming stripped 5 bases from V and 7 bases from J, with 12 bases between. CDR3 coding DNA: TGTGCCAGCAGCCCTCGTACGTTAGAGCAGTACTTC. It yields the protein CASSPRTLEQYF.

The rearrangement uses TRBV24-1 and TRBJ1-2, with a weak D call TRBD1 (5 bases). Germline loops: CDR1 KGHDR, CDR2 SFDVKD. This CDR3 has 14 residues. V lost 2 bases and J lost 4, with 10 bases in between. The CDR3 DNA follows: TGTGCCACCAGTGATTCTAGGGGCGCCTATGGCTACACCTTC. It specifies CATSDSRGAYGYTF.

Written as DNA, the CDR3 is TGTGCCACCAATGCACGAAGCAGGGGGTCGGGCACCGGGGAGCTGTTTTTT. Protein: CATNARSRGSGTGELFF. The chain combines TRBV19 with TRBJ2-2, with 7 bases matching TRBD1. The CDR3 contains 17 residues. V shed 10 bases, J shed 4 bases, and the junction held 18 bases outside the gene matches. CDR1 and CDR2 (germline): LNHDA, SQIVND (reference sequence).

The chain's CDR3 is CASSLFSEQYF. The CDR3 region has the DNA TGTGCCAGCAGCCTGTTTTCCGAGCAGTACTTC. The chain links TRBV7-2 to TRBJ2-7; D remains ambiguous. The germline V gene encodes CDR1 SGHTA and CDR2 FQGNSA. Trimming left V 5 bases short and J 6 bases short, with 8 bases between. This CDR3 contains 11 residues.

This rearrangement joins TRBV9 to TRBJ2-6, with D perhaps being TRBD1 or TRBD2 (5 bases each). Germline CDR1 and CDR2: SGDLS and YYNGEE. This CDR3 spans 17 amino acids. Trimming pared 0 bases from V and 0 bases from J, leaving 10 bases between. The CDR3 nucleotides read TGTGCCAGCAGCGTAGGGGGACGGTCCTCTGGGGCCAACGTCCTGACTTTC. Amino acids: CASSVGGRSSGANVLTF. Combining the CDR3 with reference TRBV9 and TRBJ2-6 gives the whole variable domain DSGVTQTPKHLITATGQRVTLRCSPRSGDLSVYWYQQSLDQGLQFLIQYYNGEERAKGNILERFSAQQFPDLHSELNLSSLELGDSALYFCASSVGGRSSGANVLTFGAGSRLTVL.

CDR3 in DNA: TGTGCCAGCAGCCACCAAGGGGGTGAGCAGTTCTTC. Its translation is CASSHQGGEQFF. The chain links TRBV11-3 to TRBJ2-1, with D maybe TRBD1 (6 bases). CDR1 is SGHNT, CDR2 YENEEA, per germline. V shed 5 bases and J shed 9 bases, with 11 bases lying between them. This CDR3 is 12 amino acids long.

This chain connects TRBV28 to TRBJ1-2; 10 bases are shared with TRBD1. V was clipped by 6 bases and J by 2 bases; unmatched bases: 6. CDR3 size: 15 residues. In germline, CDR1 is MDHEN, CDR2 SYDVKM. The CDR3 nucleotides read TGTGCCAGCAGGACGGGACAGGGGTTGAACTATGGCTACACCTTC. It translates to CASRTGQGLNYGYTF.

Only a few counts were recorded for this clone. The chain links TRBV21-1 to TRBJ1-4. TRBV21-1 is described as a pseudogene. The CDR3 is made up of 15 amino acids. The CDR3 spells CAPLGRVKTNEKLFF. The CDR3, as DNA: TGTGCCCCCTTGGGAAGGGTGAAAACTAATGAAAAACTGTTTTTT.

In this sample, this clone turned up once. The chain employs TRBV7-2 and TRBJ1-4; D is perhaps TRBD1 (5 bases). The germline V gene encodes CDR1 SGHTA and CDR2 FQGNSA. The CDR3 is made up of 14 amino acids. V lost 6 bases and J 4 bases, leaving 12 bases between the germline ends. CDR3 sequence reads: CASRRGMFNEKLFF. In nucleotides, the CDR3 is TGTGCCAGCAGAAGGGGAATGTTTAATGAAAAACTGTTTTTT.

The chain employs TRBV7-9 and TRBJ1-2; D is undetermined. Germline loops: CDR1 SEHNR, CDR2 FQNEAQ (reference sequence). This CDR3 has 14 residues. Deletions cut 1 base from V and 8 bases from J, with 14 bases between. The DNA for the CDR3 is TGTGCCAGCAGCTTAGGGGCGAGCGCCGTCGGCTACACCTTC. Translating it yields CASSLGASAVGYTF.

The V gene is TRBV5-4, the J gene TRBJ2-5; TRBD2 aligns across 11 bases. Trimming cost V 1 base and J 2 bases; bases outside gene matches: 1. This CDR3 has 15 residues. Germline V gives CDR1 SGHNT, CDR2 YYREEE (reference sequence). The CDR3 protein is CASSLRLAGQETQYF. Written as DNA, the CDR3 is TGTGCCAGCAGCTTGAGACTAGCGGGGCAAGAGACCCAGTACTTC.

V is TRBV4-1 and J is TRBJ1-1; 9 bases match TRBD1. Losses at the gene ends were 3 bases for V and 1 base for J; bases not matched to a gene: 3. The CDR3 runs 15 residues. The germline CDR1 and CDR2 sequences are MGHRA and YSYEKL. In DNA form, the CDR3 reads TGCGCCAGCAGCCAGGAACAGGGGGCGAACACTGAAGCTTTCTTT. It translates to CASSQEQGANTEAFF.

V is TRBV7-6 and J is TRBJ2-3, with a tentative D call TRBD1 (6 bases). V gave up 4 bases and J gave up 0 bases, with 14 bases separating them. The CDR3 is 16 residues long. Germline values: CDR1 SGHVS, CDR2 FNYEAQ. DNA for the CDR3: TGTGCCAGCAGCTCGGACAGCCCTAGGAGCACAGATACGCAGTATTTT. It encodes CASSSDSPRSTDTQYF. Complete variable domain (other parts from reference TRBV7-6 and TRBJ2-3): GAGVSQSPRYKVTKRGQDVALRCDPISGHVSLYWYRQALGQGPEFLTYFNYEAQQDKSGLPNDRFSAERPEGSISTLTIQRTEQRDSAMYRCASSSDSPRSTDTQYFGPGTRLTVL.

This clone was found a few times. The chain combines TRBV11-2 with TRBJ1-3; D might be TRBD1 (6 bases). Germline lookup yields CDR1 SGHAT and CDR2 FQNNGV. CDR3 length: 15 residues. Trimming stripped 5 bases from V and 0 bases from J, with 11 bases between. This CDR3 reads CASSRTAGSGNTIYF. In DNA form, the CDR3 reads TGTGCCAGCAGCCGGACAGCGGGCTCTGGAAACACCATATATTTT. Looking up the rest from reference TRBV11-2 and TRBJ1-3 gives the full variable domain: EAGVAQSPRYKIIEKRQSVAFWCNPISGHATLYWYQQILGQGPKLLIQFQNNGVVDDSQLPKDRFSAERLKGVDSTLKIQPAKLEDSAVYLCASSRTAGSGNTIYFGEGSWLTVV.

V usage is TRBV27 and J usage is TRBJ1-2; TRBD1 is a possible D gene (5 bases). The germline V gene has CDR1 MNHEY and CDR2 SMNVEV (reference sequence). V dropped 6 bases and J dropped 1 base, with 12 bases sitting between them. The CDR3 totals 14 residues. CDR3 sequence reads: CASRPGLSNYGYTF. CDR3 in DNA: TGTGCCAGCAGACCGGGACTCAGTAACTATGGCTACACCTTC.

The chain carries TRBV10-1 and TRBJ1-1, with TRBD1 identical over 8 bases. The J segment lost 6 bases and the V segment lost 3 bases, leaving 9 bases of the junction unmatched. CDR3 length: 15 amino acids. Germline V CDR1 and CDR2: WNHNN, SYGVQD (reference sequence). In DNA form, the CDR3 reads TGCGCCAGCAGTGATCCCGGCAGGGGGCTCCCTGAAGCTTTCTTT. Translation: CASSDPGRGLPEAFF.

This rearrangement joins TRBV6-5 to TRBJ2-3; D is ambiguous. V shed 6 bases and J shed 2 bases, with 6 bases lying between them. CDR3 size: 12 residues. Looked up from germline, CDR1 is MNHEY and CDR2 is SVGAGI. DNA for the CDR3: TGTGCCAGCAGCTACAACACAGATACGCAGTATTTT. It yields the protein CASSYNTDTQYF.

The chain employs TRBV18 and TRBJ1-1, with TRBD1 as a possible D gene (5 bases). CDR3 length: 13 amino acids. The germline V and J ends were trimmed by 1 base and 7 bases, with 10 bases remaining between them. Germline V CDR1 and CDR2: KGHSH, LQKENI. CDR3 sequence (DNA): TGTGCCAGCTCACCACGACAGAGGGATGAAGCTTTCTTT. Translated: CASSPRQRDEAFF. Together with reference TRBV18 and TRBJ1-1, the CDR3 gives the full variable domain: NAGVMQNPRHLVRRRGQEARLRCSPMKGHSHVYWYRQLPEEGLKFMVYLQKENIIDESGMPKERFSAEFPKEGPSILRIQQVVRGDSAAYFCASSPRQRDEAFFGQGTRLTVV.

The chain joins TRBV7-2 to TRBJ2-7, with 7 bases lining up with TRBD1. The CDR3 runs 15 residues. CDR1 is SGHTA and CDR2 is FQGNSA in the germline V gene. V lost 5 bases, J lost 2 bases, and 9 bases stayed unmatched. The CDR3 DNA sequence: TGTGCCAGCAGCCCCGGACGGACAGGAGCCTACGAGCAGTACTTC. It codes for CASSPGRTGAYEQYF.

The chain combines TRBV4-1 with TRBJ1-2; D uncertain. This CDR3 spans 15 amino acids. V dropped 1 base and J dropped 5 bases, with 14 bases sitting between them. The germline gives CDR1 MGHRA, CDR2 YSYEKL. CDR3 sequence (DNA): TGCGCCAGCAGCCAAGTAGTAGCTGCTGGGTATGGCTACACCTTC. Protein product: CASSQVVAAGYGYTF.

For the CDR3, the DNA is TGTGCCAGCAGGTGGGACGGTAACACTGAAGCTTTCTTT. Amino acids: CASRWDGNTEAFF. The chain joins TRBV6-5 to TRBJ1-1; possibly TRBD1 for D (5 bases). Germline CDR1 and CDR2: MNHEY and SVGAGI. The germline V and J ends were trimmed by 6 bases and 2 bases, with 10 bases remaining between them. The length of the CDR3 is 13 residues.

The chain uses TRBV9 and TRBJ2-5; D might be TRBD1 (6 bases). CDR3 length equals 15 residues. CDR1 is SGDLS, CDR2 YYNGEE, per germline. Trimming removed 0 bases at V and 2 bases at J, with 11 bases between. CDR3 nucleotides: TGTGCCAGCAGCGTAGGGCAGGGGATACAAGAGACCCAGTACTTC. Protein sequence: CASSVGQGIQETQYF. Looking up the rest from reference TRBV9 and TRBJ2-5 gives the full variable domain: DSGVTQTPKHLITATGQRVTLRCSPRSGDLSVYWYQQSLDQGLQFLIQYYNGEERAKGNILERFSAQQFPDLHSELNLSSLELGDSALYFCASSVGQGIQETQYFGPGTRLLVL.

V and J are TRBV3-1 (or the pseudogene TRBV3-2) and TRBJ2-7, with D possibly called TRBD1 or TRBD2 (5 bases each). The CDR3 is made up of 15 amino acids. V was pared by 6 bases and J by 0 bases, with 15 bases between. Germline loops: CDR1 LGHDT, CDR2 YNNKEL (reference sequence). The CDR3 is CASSPGTAASYEQYF. CDR3 coding DNA: TGTGCCAGCAGTCCCGGGACCGCAGCCTCCTACGAGCAGTACTTC.

The chain carries TRBV2 and TRBJ1-3, with D unclear. V was pared by 8 bases and J by 4 bases, with 6 bases between. Germline V gene lookup returns CDR1 SNHLY and CDR2 FYNNEI. There are 11 residues in the CDR3. CDR3 sequence reads: CASLSGNTIYF. The CDR3 nucleotides read TGTGCCAGCCTGAGCGGAAACACCATATATTTT.

The CDR3 reads CASSIVGTGGTPLHF. The CDR3 coding sequence is TGTGCCAGTAGTATAGTCGGAACAGGGGGAACTCCCCTCCACTTT. The gene calls are TRBV19 and TRBJ1-6; TRBD1 matches 8 bases. CDR3 length equals 15 residues. V trimming: 1 base; J trimming: 13 bases; junction bases outside the gene matches: 9. CDR1 and CDR2 (germline): LNHDA, SQIVND (reference sequence). Full variable domain (remainder filled in from reference TRBV19 and TRBJ1-6): DGGITQSPKYLFRKEGQNVTLSCEQNLNHDAMYWYRQDPGQGLRLIYYSQIVNDFQKGDIAEGYSVSREKKESFPLTVTSAQKNPTAFYLCASSIVGTGGTPLHFGNGTRLTVT.

The rearrangement joins TRBV19 to TRBJ1-1; D possibly corresponds to TRBD1 (5 bases). Germline V gene lookup returns CDR1 LNHDA and CDR2 SQIVND (reference sequence). Trimming removed 1 base from V and 8 bases from J, with 20 bases in between. This CDR3 has 16 amino acids. CDR3 protein: CASSIGPGWGKLEAFF. CDR3 DNA sequence: TGTGCCAGTAGTATAGGCCCAGGGTGGGGTAAGTTGGAAGCTTTCTTT.

The chain joins TRBV3-1 (or the pseudogene TRBV3-2) to TRBJ2-3, with 10 bases lining up with TRBD2. The CDR3 is made up of 16 amino acids. Trimming took 1 base from V and 5 from J; bases not matched to a gene: 6. From germline, CDR1 is LGHDT and CDR2 YNNKEL (reference sequence). CDR3 nucleotides: TGTGCCAGCAGCCAAGGAGGAGCGGGGGGGATAGATACGCAGTATTTT. Its protein is CASSQGGAGGIDTQYF.

V gene TRBV19 combines with J gene TRBJ1-1; D not resolved. CDR1 and CDR2 from the germline V gene are LNHDA and SQIVND (reference sequence). V was cut by 1 base and J by 7 bases, with 13 bases left in between. The CDR3 is made up of 14 amino acids. The CDR3, as DNA: TGTGCCAGTAGTATAGCCCCAGAGGGTATTGAAGCTTTCTTT. It is translated as CASSIAPEGIEAFF.

This chain links TRBV7-2 with TRBJ2-7; unclear D gene. This CDR3 region has 14 residues. Per the germline V gene, CDR1 is SGHTA and CDR2 is FQGNSA. Trimming took 5 bases from V and 9 from J, leaving 20 bases between them. The CDR3 DNA is TGTGCCAGCAGCCCCGGTATCGGCGGTGATTGGCAGTACTTC. Residues: CASSPGIGGDWQYF.